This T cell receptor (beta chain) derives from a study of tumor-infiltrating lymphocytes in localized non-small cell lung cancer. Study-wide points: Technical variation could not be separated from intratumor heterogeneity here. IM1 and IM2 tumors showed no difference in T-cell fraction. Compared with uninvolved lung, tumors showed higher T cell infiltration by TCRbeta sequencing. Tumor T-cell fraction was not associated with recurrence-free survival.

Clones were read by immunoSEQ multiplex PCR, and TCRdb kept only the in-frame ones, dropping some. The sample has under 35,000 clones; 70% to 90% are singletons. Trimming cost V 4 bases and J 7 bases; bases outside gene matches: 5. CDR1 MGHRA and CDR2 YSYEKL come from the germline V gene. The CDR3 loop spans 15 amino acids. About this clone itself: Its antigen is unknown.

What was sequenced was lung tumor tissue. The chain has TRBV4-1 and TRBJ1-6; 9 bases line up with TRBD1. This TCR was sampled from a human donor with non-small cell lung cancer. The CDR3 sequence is CASSRGQGGNSPLHF. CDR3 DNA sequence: TGCGCCAGCAGCCGGGGACAGGGCGGGAATTCACCCCTCCACTTT.